This is a list of T cell receptor beta chains from one sample in a study of T cell changes during pregnancy in multiple sclerosis. The table came from immunoSEQ multiplex PCR; TCRdb's copy has only in-frame clones and leaves some out. Among approximately 100,000 clones listed, about 90% were seen once. This specimen consisted of peripheral blood, obtained before pregnancy. The receptors originated from a female donor with multiple sclerosis, enrolled in a pregnancy study. The CDR3 runs from the conserved cysteine through the conserved F or W. The order of the fields is V gene, D gene, clone size, J gene, CDR3 DNA, CDR3 protein. The D gene is left open where the match is weak. Size values are once, few and many counts, or a class for expanded clones, and some rows have none.

v_call: TRBV12-5
d_call: NA
clone_size: NA
j_call: TRBJ2-5
cdr3_nt: TGTGCTAGTGGTCTTCAGGGAGGCCCGAAGACCCAGTACTTC
cdr3_aa: CASGLQGGPKTQYF

v_call: TRBV5-1
d_call: NA
clone_size: NA
j_call: TRBJ1-1
cdr3_nt: TGCGCCAGCAGCCTCCCGGGAGGGAGGACTGAAGCTTTCTTT
cdr3_aa: CASSLPGGRTEAFF

v_call: TRBV5-6
d_call: NA
clone_size: NA
j_call: TRBJ2-5
cdr3_nt: TGTGCCAGCAGTCTGAGGGTTCAAGAGACCCAGTACTTC
cdr3_aa: CASSLRVQETQYF

v_call: TRBV18
d_call: NA
clone_size: NA
j_call: TRBJ1-2
cdr3_nt: TGTGCCAGCTCACCTAGGGAGGACTATGGCTACACCTTC
cdr3_aa: CASSPREDYGYTF

v_call: TRBV7-9
d_call: TRBD2
clone_size: NA
j_call: TRBJ2-5
cdr3_nt: TGTGCCAGCAGCCGTCCGACTAGCGGGATAGAGGAGACCCAGTACTTC
cdr3_aa: CASSRPTSGIEETQYF

v_call: TRBV30
d_call: TRBD2
clone_size: NA
j_call: TRBJ2-2
cdr3_nt: TGTGCCTGGAGTGTTTCGCGGGGGGGCAACACCGGGGAGCTGTTTTTT
cdr3_aa: CAWSVSRGGNTGELFF

v_call: TRBV20-1
d_call: NA
clone_size: NA
j_call: TRBJ2-5
cdr3_nt: TGCAGTGCTAGAGATTGGGGGCCCCAGTACTTC
cdr3_aa: CSARDWGPQYF

v_call: TRBV6-5
d_call: TRBD2
clone_size: NA
j_call: TRBJ2-1
cdr3_nt: TGTGCCAGCAGTTACGGGACTAGCGGGAGGCAGTTCTTC
cdr3_aa: CASSYGTSGRQFF

v_call: TRBV5-1
d_call: NA
clone_size: NA
j_call: TRBJ2-5
cdr3_nt: TGCGCCAGCAGCTACCCCGGCCAAGAGACCCAGTACTTC
cdr3_aa: CASSYPGQETQYF

v_call: TRBV19
d_call: NA
clone_size: once
j_call: TRBJ1-4
cdr3_nt: TGTGCCAGTAGTATAGATCCGACAGGACCAACTAATGAAAAACTGTTTTTT
cdr3_aa: CASSIDPTGPTNEKLFF

v_call: TRBV10-3
d_call: NA
clone_size: NA
j_call: TRBJ2-5
cdr3_nt: TGTGCCATTCGGCCGAGGGACAACCAAGAGACCCAGTACTTC
cdr3_aa: CAIRPRDNQETQYF

v_call: TRBV19
d_call: TRBD1
clone_size: NA
j_call: TRBJ2-2
cdr3_nt: TGTGCCAGTAAGAGAGGGGGCAAGGACACCGGGGAGCTGTTTTTT
cdr3_aa: CASKRGGKDTGELFF

v_call: TRBV10-3
d_call: NA
clone_size: NA
j_call: TRBJ2-7
cdr3_nt: TGTGCCACCCTTGCCGAGGTCGAGCAGTACTTC
cdr3_aa: CATLAEVEQYF

v_call: TRBV6-4
d_call: NA
clone_size: NA
j_call: TRBJ2-3
cdr3_nt: TGTGCCAGCAGTGACTCGGGCGGGATGAGCACAGATACGCAGTATTTT
cdr3_aa: CASSDSGGMSTDTQYF

v_call: TRBV7-9
d_call: TRBD1
clone_size: NA
j_call: TRBJ2-2
cdr3_nt: TGTGCCAGCAGCCGTCTGCGGGCAGGGGGCCCGACCGGGGAGCTGTTTTTT
cdr3_aa: CASSRLRAGGPTGELFF

v_call: TRBV6-5
d_call: NA
clone_size: NA
j_call: TRBJ1-3
cdr3_nt: TGTGCCAGCAGTTACTCCTCGGGTCCTGGAAACACCATATATTTT
cdr3_aa: CASSYSSGPGNTIYF